This T cell receptor (beta chain) was obtained from a study of cytomegalovirus exposure and HLA in healthy donors. Study background: Prior work identified some 120 million unique TCR beta sequences in approximately 200 million T cells.

Remarks on this clone: Its antigen remains unknown.

Whole-study findings and limits: Trimming of TCR beta V- and J-genes showed a link, identified in a later analysis, to a missense DCLRE1C variant. Analyzed later, association rates of TCRs varied across HLA loci, with DRB1 most and HLA-C fewest.

The PCR used 60 Vbeta and 13 Jbeta primers. The data were produced by immunoSEQ multiplex PCR, yet TCRdb's version contains in-frame clones alone and is incomplete. Counted here are about 110,000 clones, around 74% occurring once; the ten biggest clones make up roughly 1.2%. The CDR3 contains 15 residues. Germline V lookup: CDR1 ENHRY, CDR2 SYGVKD. Trimming took off 3 bases at V and 1 base at J, with 12 bases between the two ends. This chain uses TRBV10-3 with TRBJ1-1; D gene uncertain. This clonotype was obtained from a man aged 40-49 years in good health and CMV-seronegative. Sequencing was performed on PBMCs. The CDR3 reads CAISESQQPNTEAFF. The CDR3 DNA reads as TGTGCCATCAGTGAAAGTCAACAACCGAACACTGAAGCTTTCTTT.